Listed below are T cell receptor beta chains from one sample, sequenced in a study of cytomegalovirus exposure and HLA in healthy donors. Sequencing used immunoSEQ multiplex PCR; TCRdb keeps in-frame clones, though not all of them. The repertoire has 200,000 to 250,000 clones, under 80% of them found once; the top ten carry 1.5% to 2%. The sample consisted of PBMCs. These receptors originate from a woman in her thirties in good health and CMV-seronegative. Both conserved end residues are part of each CDR3. The order of the fields is J gene, D gene, clone size, V gene, CDR3 DNA, CDR3 protein. The D gene is left open where the match is weak. Size is stated for part of the rows, as once, few or many counts, or as a class when the clone is expanded.

J: TRBJ2-3; D: TRBD2; size: -; V: TRBV7-9; DNA: TGTGCCAGCAGCCAAGAATGGCGGGGACTAGCCGTAGATACGCAGTATTTT; CDR3: CASSQEWRGLAVDTQYF
J: TRBJ1-1; D: -; size: once; V: TRBV7-2; DNA: TGTGCCAGCAGCTTACTGGGCGTAGAGAACACTGAAGCTTTCTTT; CDR3: CASSLLGVENTEAFF
J: TRBJ1-6; D: TRBD1; size: -; V: TRBV6-5; DNA: TGTGCCAGCAAGAGGGGGACAGGGAATTCACCCCTCCACTTT; CDR3: CASKRGTGNSPLHF
J: TRBJ2-1; D: TRBD1; size: -; V: TRBV9; DNA: TGTGCCAGCAGCGTAGAACAGGGGAACAATGAGCAGTTCTTC; CDR3: CASSVEQGNNEQFF
J: TRBJ2-1; D: TRBD2; size: -; V: TRBV4-1; DNA: TGCGCCAGCAGCCAAAGTAGCGGGGGGGCGAGGAATGAGCAGTTCTTC; CDR3: CASSQSSGGARNEQFF
J: TRBJ1-2; D: -; size: -; V: TRBV29-1; DNA: TGCAGCGTTGAGGCACTAACAGGGTACTATGGCTACTCCTTC; CDR3: CSVEALTGYYGYSF
J: TRBJ2-5; D: TRBD2; size: -; V: TRBV10-3; DNA: TGTGCCATCAGTGGGACTAGCGGGAGGGGAGAGACCCAGTACTTC; CDR3: CAISGTSGRGETQYF
J: TRBJ1-6; D: -; size: -; V: TRBV27; DNA: TGTGCCAGCAGTTTATTGGCCGATAATTCACCCCTCCACTTT; CDR3: CASSLLADNSPLHF
J: TRBJ2-7; D: -; size: -; V: TRBV2; DNA: TGTGCCAGCAGACCCGGGGTAGCGCGAGTCTACGAGCAGTACTTC; CDR3: CASRPGVARVYEQYF
J: TRBJ1-4; D: -; size: -; V: TRBV6-5; DNA: TGTGCCAGCAGTTACTCCTTCGCGGGGGGACTAGAAAAACTGTTTTTT; CDR3: CASSYSFAGGLEKLFF
J: TRBJ2-7; D: TRBD2; size: -; V: TRBV6-5; DNA: TGTGCCACCCTGACTAGCGGGGTCTACGAGCAGTACTTC; CDR3: CATLTSGVYEQYF
J: TRBJ1-1; D: -; size: once; V: TRBV7-2; DNA: TGTGCCAGCAGGAATCGACAGGCCGGGACTGAAGCTTTCTTT; CDR3: CASRNRQAGTEAFF
J: TRBJ1-3; D: -; size: -; V: TRBV19; DNA: TGTGCCACTAGTATTCCCAGGGGCGACGCCTACTCTGGAAACACCATATATTTT; CDR3: CATSIPRGDAYSGNTIYF
J: TRBJ2-2; D: TRBD1; size: once; V: TRBV10-3; DNA: TGTGCCATCCGAAATGGGGACAGGGGGAACACCGGGGAGCTGTTTTTT; CDR3: CAIRNGDRGNTGELFF
J: TRBJ2-5; D: -; size: -; V: TRBV5-1; DNA: TGCGCCAGCAGCTCCCGTTTCGGGGGGCGAGAGACCCAGTACTTC; CDR3: CASSSRFGGRETQYF
J: TRBJ1-2; D: -; size: -; V: TRBV30; DNA: TGTGCCTGGGGGGGGGACCGGCAGGGTGGCTACACCTTC; CDR3: CAWGGDRQGGYTF
J: TRBJ2-3; D: TRBD2; size: -; V: TRBV5-1; DNA: TGCGCCAGCAGCTTGAGGCTAGCGGGGGTCACAGATACGCAGTATTTT; CDR3: CASSLRLAGVTDTQYF
J: TRBJ2-7; D: -; size: -; V: TRBV11-3; DNA: TGTGCCAGCAGCTTAAGAGGCAGGGGATACGAGCAGTACTTC; CDR3: CASSLRGRGYEQYF
J: TRBJ1-1; D: TRBD1; size: few; V: TRBV7-3; DNA: TGTGCCAGCAGCTTGGACAGGGTGAACACTGAAGCTTTCTTT; CDR3: CASSLDRVNTEAFF
J: TRBJ2-2; D: -; size: -; V: TRBV7-3; DNA: TGTGCCAGCCGGGACACCACGAACACCGGGGAGCTGTTTTTT; CDR3: CASRDTTNTGELFF
J: TRBJ2-1; D: TRBD1; size: -; V: TRBV27; DNA: TGTGCCAGCAGTGGGACAGGGTCCGAGCAGTTCTTC; CDR3: CASSGTGSEQFF
J: TRBJ2-1; D: -; size: -; V: TRBV29-1; DNA: TGCAGCGTCGGGAGCAATGAGCAGTTCTTC; CDR3: CSVGSNEQFF
J: TRBJ1-1; D: TRBD1; size: -; V: TRBV18; DNA: TGTGCCAGCTCAAAAGGACAGGGAGGCACTGAAGCTTTCTTT; CDR3: CASSKGQGGTEAFF
J: TRBJ2-2; D: -; size: -; V: TRBV10-3; DNA: TGTGCCATCACGGGCGGGGATGGGGAGCTGTTTTTT; CDR3: CAITGGDGELFF